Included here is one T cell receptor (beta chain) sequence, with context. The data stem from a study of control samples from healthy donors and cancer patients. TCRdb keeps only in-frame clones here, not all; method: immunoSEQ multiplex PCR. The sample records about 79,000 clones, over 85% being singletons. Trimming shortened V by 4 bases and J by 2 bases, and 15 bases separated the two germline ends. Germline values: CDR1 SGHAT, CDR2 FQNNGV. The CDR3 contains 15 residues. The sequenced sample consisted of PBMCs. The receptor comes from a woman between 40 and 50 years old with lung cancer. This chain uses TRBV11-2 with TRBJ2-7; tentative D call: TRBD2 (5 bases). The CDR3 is CASSSYRTGTYEQYF. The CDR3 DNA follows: TGTGCCAGCAGCTCCTATAGGACTGGTACCTACGAGCAGTACTTC.